The 18 T cell receptor beta chains given below trace back to one sample, sequenced in a study of T cell repertoires in cytomegalovirus infection. For these TCRs, the target antigens are not known. Each CDR3 protein is one row after TCRdb ran MiXCR on the reads. The top ten hold around a sixth of the sample, which has 35,000 to 55,000 distinct CDR3 sequences, 20% to 25% seen once. Sequenced: PBMCs, sequenced either directly or after in vitro stimulation (not recorded which). The source is a human donor in good health (CMV status not recorded). Some clones in this sample may be carry-over from other donors' samples.

This clonotype was observed a handful of times. The chain combines TRBV6-1 with TRBJ1-1; D is undetermined. Per germline, CDR1 MNHNS and CDR2 SASEGT. The CDR3 contains 14 residues. Trimming took off 4 bases at V and 1 base at J, with 10 bases between the two ends. Written as DNA, the CDR3 is TGTGCCAGCAGTGGACGGGTCGGGAACACTGAAGCTTTCTTT. It is translated as CASSGRVGNTEAFF.

The V gene is TRBV15, the J gene TRBJ1-5; D gene ambiguous. Between the trimmed V and J ends, which lost 0 bases and 4 bases, there was a span of 1 base. The CDR3 has 12 residues. CDR1 and CDR2 (germline): LNHNV, YYDKDF (reference sequence). This CDR3 reads CATSRDNQPQHF. The CDR3 coding sequence is TGTGCCACCAGCAGAGATAATCAGCCCCAGCATTTT.

This clonotype was observed a handful of times. The rearrangement joins TRBV2 to TRBJ1-4; TRBD1 matches 7 bases. Germline V gene lookup returns CDR1 SNHLY and CDR2 FYNNEI. CDR3 length: 14 amino acids. The junction had 10 bases not matched to a gene; V was cut back by 7 bases and J by 8 bases. Here the CDR3 reads CASKVDREGEKLFF. The CDR3 bases are TGTGCCAGCAAGGTCGACAGGGAAGGCGAAAAACTGTTTTTT.

This chain joins TRBV2 and TRBJ2-1; no clear D. Germline loops: CDR1 SNHLY, CDR2 FYNNEI. Deletions cut 4 bases from V and 8 bases from J, with 9 bases between. The CDR3 contains 12 residues. CDR3 sequence: CASSGRVDEQFF. CDR3 nucleotides: TGTGCCAGCAGTGGGAGAGTAGATGAGCAGTTCTTC.

This clonotype has only a few counts. The V gene is TRBV19, the J gene TRBJ2-1; TRBD1 matches at 9 bases. There are 16 residues in the CDR3. V dropped 3 bases and J dropped 8; count of bases not matched to a gene: 11. The germline gives CDR1 LNHDA, CDR2 SQIVND (reference sequence). The CDR3 reads CASSMDRGPVGDEQFF. The CDR3 DNA reads as TGTGCCAGTAGTATGGACAGGGGACCCGTAGGGGATGAGCAGTTCTTC.

V usage is TRBV10-3 and J usage is TRBJ1-3, with no clear D. The CDR3 runs 15 residues. V lost 7 bases and J 0 bases, leaving 13 bases between the germline ends. Germline lookup yields CDR1 ENHRY and CDR2 SYGVKD. The CDR3 is CAINSGPHSGNTIYF. As DNA, the CDR3 is TGTGCCATCAACTCCGGGCCCCACTCTGGAAACACCATATATTTT.

The chain recombines TRBV4-2 with TRBJ2-1; a weak D match, TRBD1 (6 bases). Trimming removed 6 bases at V and 5 bases at J, with 20 bases between. The CDR3 extends over 16 amino acids. Germline V gene lookup returns CDR1 LGHNA and CDR2 YNFKEQ. CDR3 sequence: CASRNLLRDTNNEQFF. CDR3 DNA sequence: TGTGCCAGCAGAAATCTTCTCCGGGACACCAACAATGAGCAGTTCTTC.

This clonotype was found a few times. V and J are TRBV19 and TRBJ1-2, with 7 bases lining up with TRBD1. The length of the CDR3 is 14 residues. CDR1 and CDR2 (germline): LNHDA, SQIVND (reference sequence). Trimming at V came to 7 bases and at J to 4 bases, leaving 9 bases not matched to a gene. The CDR3 sequence: CASNQDRAIYGYTF. The CDR3 nucleotides are TGTGCCAGTAACCAAGACAGGGCCATCTATGGCTACACCTTC. The variable domain in full, completed from reference TRBV19 and TRBJ1-2, reads DGGITQSPKYLFRKEGQNVTLSCEQNLNHDAMYWYRQDPGQGLRLIYYSQIVNDFQKGDIAEGYSVSREKKESFPLTVTSAQKNPTAFYLCASNQDRAIYGYTFGSGTRLTVV.

This clonotype was counted many times. V usage is TRBV27 and J usage is TRBJ1-6; tentative D call: TRBD1 (5 bases). V gave up 1 base and J gave up 10 bases, with 11 bases separating them. The CDR3 covers 14 residues. Germline V gene lookup returns CDR1 MNHEY and CDR2 SMNVEV (reference sequence). CDR3 protein: CASSLWGVTSPLHF. The CDR3, as DNA: TGTGCCAGCAGTTTATGGGGGGTAACCTCACCCCTCCACTTT.

V is TRBV20-1 and J is TRBJ2-1; 11 nucleotides agree with TRBD2. CDR1 is DFQATT, CDR2 SNEGSKA, per germline (reference sequence). The CDR3 runs 16 residues. The J segment lost 2 bases and the V segment lost 1 base, leaving 4 bases of the junction unmatched. DNA for the CDR3: TGCAGTGCTAGAGCGAGTAGCGGGGGGGCCTACAATGAGCAGTTCTTC. Translating it yields CSARASSGGAYNEQFF.

This clonotype was detected only a few times. CDR3 residues: CASSHRYNEQFF. CDR3 bases: TGTGCCAGCAGTCACAGATACAATGAGCAGTTCTTC. This sequence joins TRBV12-3 or TRBV12-4 and TRBJ2-1; no clear D. This CDR3 region has 12 residues. Between the trimmed V and J ends, which lost 5 bases and 4 bases, there was a span of 6 bases.

This clonotype appeared many times. The chain couples TRBV12-3 or TRBV12-4 to TRBJ1-1, with a tentative D call TRBD1 (5 bases). Trimming pared 6 bases from V and 1 base from J, leaving 18 bases between. This CDR3 contains 16 residues. The CDR3 DNA reads as TGTGCCAGCAGCTTAACCGCAGGGTTGACGAACACTGAAGCTTTCTTT. Its translation is CASSLTAGLTNTEAFF.

The chain has TRBV29-1 and TRBJ2-7; D possibly matches TRBD1 or TRBD2 (5 bases each). In germline, CDR1 is SQVTM, CDR2 ANQGSEA. Trimming left V 4 bases short and J 6 bases short, with 22 bases between. CDR3 length: 15 amino acids. The CDR3, as DNA: TGCAGCGTTGCGGGGCAAGGACAATCCCTCAGCGAGCAGTACTTC. Translating it yields CSVAGQGQSLSEQYF.

This clonotype has only one observation. The CDR3 does not end in the conserved phenylalanine or tryptophan, so this is likely a read error. The V gene is TRBV6-8, the J gene TRBJ2-5; D not resolved. This CDR3 has 14 amino acids. Germline CDR1 is MNHGY and CDR2 is SAAAGT. V was trimmed by 5 bases and J by 3 bases, leaving 13 bases between them. The CDR3 is CASSTAGLEETQYL. In DNA, the CDR3 is TGTGCCAGCAGTACCGCCGGTCTCGAAGAGACCCAGTACTTA.

This clonotype appeared a single time. The chain uses TRBV28 and TRBJ2-5, with 14 bases lining up with TRBD2. The CDR3 contains 15 residues. V dropped 6 bases and J dropped 5; count of bases not matched to a gene: 5. Germline V gives CDR1 MDHEN, CDR2 SYDVKM. The CDR3 region is CASRGRLAGGETQYF. The CDR3 nucleotides read TGTGCCAGCAGGGGCCGACTAGCGGGAGGGGAGACCCAGTACTTC.

V and J are TRBV4-2 and TRBJ2-1; D possibly uses TRBD1 or TRBD2 (5 bases each). There are 15 residues in the CDR3. The germline V and J ends were trimmed by 0 bases and 0 bases, with 6 bases remaining between them. Germline CDR1 LGHNA, CDR2 YNFKEQ. DNA for the CDR3: TGTGCCAGCAGCCAAGAGGGGGACTCCTACAATGAGCAGTTCTTC. The encoded protein is CASSQEGDSYNEQFF.

This clonotype has more than one count but fewer than ten. The V gene is TRBV10-3, the J gene TRBJ2-5, with 9 bases fitting TRBD2. J lost 5 bases, V lost 8 bases, and 6 bases had no gene match. This CDR3 contains 13 residues. Germline V gene data show CDR1 as ENHRY and CDR2 as SYGVKD. The CDR3 region has the DNA TGTGCCATCGGCGGGAGGGCCGGGGAGACCCAGTACTTC. Its translation: CAIGGRAGETQYF.

Notes on this clonotype: A read error is likely, as this CDR3 ends without the conserved phenylalanine or tryptophan. This chain uses TRBV11-2 with TRBJ2-6, with D unresolved. V shed 1 base and J shed 4 bases, with 5 bases lying between them. Germline V gene data show CDR1 as SGHAT and CDR2 as FQNNGV. The CDR3 contains 14 residues. CDR3 DNA sequence: TGTGCCAGCAGCTTAGCTCCCGGGGCCAACGTCCTGACTTAC. It yields the protein CASSLAPGANVLTY.